Listed here are 27 T cell receptor delta chains from one sample, sequenced in a study of γδ T cells in repeated Plasmodium falciparum infection. Bulk repertoires came from Vgamma9/Vdelta2+ or Vdelta2-negative gammadelta T cells flow-sorted from PBMC. TCRdb re-called the multiplex PCR reads using CATT. The sample lists around 57,000 delta-chain clones; approximately 1.5% were seen once. The specimen sequenced was gamma-delta T cells from blood. Receptors were obtained from a pool of human donors (malaria-infected and uninfected, not separated).

A few counts support this clone. This DNA's translation differs at residue 5 from TCRdb's protein, which comes from a much larger clone; a read error is likely, and the protein shown is translated from the DNA. V gene TRDV1 combines with J gene TRDJ1; D is perhaps TRDD3 (10 bases). Germline V lookup: CDR1 TSWWSYY, CDR2 QGS. V was trimmed by 4 bases and J by 0 bases, leaving 39 bases between them. The CDR3 runs to 24 residues. This CDR3 is CALGAPSYVSYWGIPVTYTDKLIF. In DNA, the CDR3 is TGTGCTCTTGGGGCCCCTTCCTACGTGTCGTACTGGGGGATCCCTGTAACTTACACCGATAAACTCATCTTT.

This clone was seen more than once but under ten times. The mismatch at residues 5 and 6 between this DNA's translation and the TCRdb protein of a much larger clone likely reflects a read error; the protein shown is translated from the DNA. This chain links TRDV2 with TRDJ1, with 11 nucleotides matching TRDD3. The CDR3 has 21 amino acids. The V gene end was trimmed by 2 bases and the J gene end by 0 bases; junction bases not matched to a gene: 19. Germline CDR1 GEAIGNYY, CDR2 EKD. CDR3 sequence: CACDITEKVGDTRLYTDKLIF. The CDR3 DNA reads TGTGCCTGTGACATCACGGAGAAGGTGGGGGATACGCGTCTGTACACCGATAAACTCATCTTT.

The sample holds a few counts of this clone. The protein in TCRdb stems from a much larger clone and differs at residue 13 from this DNA's translation, likely a read error; here the protein is translated from the DNA. This chain uses TRDV1 with TRDJ1; D possibly corresponds to TRDD2 (8 bases). Deletions cut 2 bases from V and 0 bases from J, with 34 bases between. The CDR3 loop spans 23 amino acids. Germline V gene data show CDR1 as TSWWSYY and CDR2 as QGS. CDR3 in amino acids: CALGESYFLHFRGGIGYTDKLIF. CDR3 DNA sequence: TGTGCTCTTGGGGAATCTTACTTCCTACACTTCAGGGGGGGGATCGGGTACACCGATAAACTCATCTTT.

Points on this clone: For this DNA, TCRdb reports the protein of a much larger clone, which diverges at residue 7, most likely from a read error; the protein presented here is translated directly from the DNA. This chain joins TRDV1 and TRDJ1; TRDD2 or TRDD3 may be the D gene (5 bases each). The V end lost 3 bases, the J end lost 0 bases, and 23 bases lay between the germline ends. CDR1 TSWWSYY and CDR2 QGS come from the germline V gene. The CDR3 is 19 amino acids. CDR3 DNA: TGTGCTCTTGGGGATCATCCCTACAGGGGGTCGGAGTACACCGATAAACTCATCTTT. Its translation is CALGDHPYRGSEYTDKLIF.

This clone was counted a few times. A far larger clone is just one base off, so this is likely a read error. Other nucleotide sequences in the sample specify the same CDR3. J is TRDJ1 and V is TRDV1; maybe TRDD3 (6 bases). Germline-derived CDR1 and CDR2 are TSWWSYY and QGS. The CDR3 length is 19 residues. CDR3 sequence: CALGEGAGARRGYTDKLIF. DNA of the CDR3: TGTGCTCTTGGGGAAGGCGCTGGGGCCCGGAGAGGGTACACCGATAAACTCATTTTT.

This clone was seen ten or more times. The protein given by TCRdb reflects a much larger clone and differs at residue 15 from this DNA's translation, likely from a read error; the protein shown is the DNA's translation. The V and J genes are TRDV1 and TRDJ1; TRDD3 is a possible D gene (6 bases). In germline, CDR1 is TSWWSYY, CDR2 QGS. This CDR3 is 22 amino acids long. The V gene lost 1 base and the J gene lost 0 bases, with 30 bases spanning the gap. The CDR3 sequence is CALGEPRRRDTRTPLHTDKLIF. The CDR3 DNA sequence: TGTGCTCTTGGGGAACCTCGGAGAAGAGATACGCGGACACCACTCCACACCGATAAACTCATCTTT.

This clone was observed a few times. The protein recorded in TCRdb matches a much larger clone and deviates from this DNA's translation at residue 3, suggesting a read error; the protein here is obtained by translating the DNA. The genes are TRDV1 and TRDJ1; 9 bases match TRDD3. The CDR3 length is 21 residues. Germline CDR1 is TSWWSYY and CDR2 is QGS. The CDR3 sequence: CAPGENEGPLGETLYTDKLIF. CDR3 sequence (DNA): TGTGCTCCTGGGGAAAACGAGGGCCCACTGGGGGAAACCCTCTACACCGATAAACTCATCTTT.

Note on this clone: The protein TCRdb lists belongs to a much larger clone and differs from this DNA's translation at residue 4, which points to a read error; the protein shown is made from the DNA. The chain links TRDV1 to TRDJ1, with D possibly being TRDD3 (5 bases). The CDR3 has 21 amino acids. Per germline, CDR1 TSWWSYY and CDR2 QGS. CDR3 residues: CALRELAVAGSSRWYTDKLIF. As DNA, the CDR3 is TGTGCTCTTAGGGAACTGGCGGTGGCGGGATCCTCAAGGTGGTACACCGATAAACTCATCTTT.

Only a few counts were recorded for this clone. This likely stems from a read error, as it lies one base from a far larger clone. Other DNA sequences within the sample encode an identical CDR3. V gene TRDV1 combines with J gene TRDJ1, with 9 bases lining up with TRDD3. TCRdb does not report a J gene; here it was assigned by matching the DNA to germline references. Germline V gene data show CDR1 as TSWWSYY and CDR2 as QGS. The CDR3 contains 20 residues. V gave up 5 bases and J gave up 3 bases; unmatched junction bases: 22. The CDR3 here is CALGTRVPIPLGDPPDKLIF. CDR3 sequence (DNA): TGTGCTCTTGGGACCAGGGTTCCCATTCCTCTGGGGGATCCCCCCGATAAACTCATCTTT.

In its sample, this clone was seen a few times. The likely explanation is a read error, given a far larger clone one base away. The sample holds other DNA sequences that translate to the same CDR3. The chain carries TRDV1 and TRDJ1; 11 positions agree with TRDD3. The CDR3 consists of 23 residues. The germline gives CDR1 TSWWSYY, CDR2 QGS. The CDR3 loop reads CALGELFPTRTLNWGIDTDKLIF. The CDR3 DNA follows: TGTGCTCTTGGGGAACTCTTTCCTACGAGGACCCTAAACTGGGGGATAGACACCGATAAGCTCATCTTT.

Comment on this clone: TCRdb pairs this DNA with a much larger clone's protein that differs at residue 8, likely a read error; the protein shown was translated from the DNA. The chain employs TRDV3 and TRDJ1, with D unresolved. Here the J gene was assigned by germline matching of the DNA, as TCRdb has none. V was clipped by 4 bases and J by 2 bases, with 26 bases between them. The CDR3 is 17 amino acids. Germline V gene sequence: CDR1 TVYSNPD, CDR2 GDNSRS (reference sequence). In DNA form, the CDR3 reads TGTGCCTCTCCACCACGGTACCTCCCCTCGCGGACCGATAAACTCATCTTT. It codes for CASPPRYLPSRTDKLIF.

This clone was observed many times. The protein given by TCRdb reflects a much larger clone and differs at residue 11 from this DNA's translation, likely from a read error; the protein shown is the DNA's translation. This chain links TRDV1 with TRDJ1; D is uncertain. This CDR3 is 21 amino acids long. V lost 3 bases and J lost 2, with 31 bases in between. Germline-derived CDR1 and CDR2 are TSWWSYY and QGS. The CDR3 protein is CALGDGYRQGHGFYLTDKLIF. Here the CDR3 DNA reads TGTGCTCTTGGGGATGGTTATAGACAGGGACACGGTTTTTATTTGACCGATAAACTCATCTTT.

This clone is labeled medium-sized. For the CDR3, the DNA is TGTGCTCTTGGGGAACTTGTGCTAGGGAGGGCCGATAAACTCATCTTT. This sequence encodes CALGELVLGRADKLIF. This sequence joins TRDV1 and TRDJ1; D gene uncertain. The V end was cut by 0 bases, the J end by 3 bases, with 14 bases between. The germline V gene has CDR1 TSWWSYY and CDR2 QGS. The CDR3 is 16 amino acids.

The table lists this clone with a count of one. This chain joins TRDV1 and TRDJ1; TRDD3 matches at 9 bases. The J gene was not available in TCRdb and was assigned here by matching the DNA to germline segments. Germline V gives CDR1 TSWWSYY, CDR2 QGS. The CDR3 totals 20 residues. V was clipped by 1 base and J by 6 bases; unmatched bases: 21. CDR3 DNA: TGTGCTCTTGGGGAACGTCCAGTCCTACTGGGGGAAAAGTACAAATATAAACTCATCTTT. Translation: CALGERPVLLGEKYKYKLIF.

This clone has only a few counts. A read error is likely here: a far larger clone is one base away. This CDR3 is also generated by other DNA sequences in the sample. This chain connects TRDV1 to TRDJ1; 12 bases agree with TRDD3. The germline V gene encodes CDR1 TSWWSYY and CDR2 QGS. The CDR3 length is 17 residues. The CDR3 coding sequence is TGTGCTCTTGGGGACGACCACTGGGGGATACTCACCGATAAACTCATCTTC. Protein product: CALGDDHWGILTDKLIF.

The chain recombines TRDV1 with TRDJ1; D is undetermined. The J gene is not listed in TCRdb, so it was assigned here from a DNA match to germline. The CDR3 covers 15 residues. Germline V gene data show CDR1 as TSWWSYY and CDR2 as QGS. Between the trimmed V and J ends, which lost 9 bases and 0 bases, there was a span of 17 bases. The CDR3 protein is CALEEAGVYTDKLIF. In nucleotides, the CDR3 is TGTGCTCTGGAGGAAGCAGGGGTTTACACCGATAAACTCATCTTT.

With regard to this clone: The protein given by TCRdb reflects a much larger clone and differs at residue 9 from this DNA's translation, likely from a read error; the protein shown is the DNA's translation. This chain links TRDV1 with TRDJ1; 7 bases are shared with TRDD3. Trimming cost V 1 base and J 8 bases; bases outside gene matches: 31. This CDR3 spans 22 amino acids. Germline CDR1 is TSWWSYY and CDR2 is QGS. CDR3 residues: CALGEPNQSRPSAWGYITKLIF. The CDR3 bases are TGTGCTCTTGGGGAACCCAACCAATCCCGCCCCAGCGCCTGGGGGTATATTACAAAACTCATCTTT.

This clone is medium-sized in the sample. Distinct nucleotide sequences in the sample also encode this CDR3. The chain couples TRDV1 to TRDJ1, with 12 nucleotides matching TRDD3. Germline CDR1 TSWWSYY, CDR2 QGS. This CDR3 region has 18 residues. After removal of 2 bases from V and 8 bases from J, the junction contained 15 bases not matched to a gene. The CDR3 protein is CALGEGVPLGDTTRKLIF. CDR3 in DNA: TGTGCTCTTGGGGAAGGGGTCCCACTGGGGGATACAACTAGAAAACTCATCTTT.

There are many counts of this clone. V is TRDV1 and J is TRDJ1; D call uncertain. Trimming took off 3 bases at V and 10 bases at J, with 12 bases between the two ends. The CDR3 is made up of 12 amino acids. The germline CDR1 and CDR2 sequences are TSWWSYY and QGS. In DNA, the CDR3 is TGTGCTCTTGGGGATCCGGGACTTGGACTCATCTTT. The encoded protein is CALGDPGLGLIF.

On this clone: A far larger clone is off by one base, so a read error is likely. Other nucleotide sequences in the sample specify the same CDR3. V and J are TRDV1 and TRDJ1; D possibly corresponds to TRDD3 (8 bases). TCRdb lists no J gene, so it was determined here by aligning the DNA to germline. Trimming removed 4 bases at V and 5 bases at J, with 44 bases between. CDR3 length: 24 amino acids. Germline V gene data show CDR1 as TSWWSYY and CDR2 as QGS. CDR3 DNA: TGTGCTCTTGGGGCTTTTTCCTACCAGAGAATGTACTGGGGGCCCCTCCCTGCCACTGATAAACTCATCTTT. This sequence encodes CALGAFSYQRMYWGPLPATDKLIF.

As to this clone: TCRdb records a much larger clone's protein for this DNA, with a difference at residue 3 that likely arises from a read error; the protein given is the translation of the DNA. The rearrangement joins TRDV3 to TRDJ1; 9 nucleotides align to TRDD3. The V gene end was trimmed by 5 bases and the J gene end by 6 bases; junction bases not matched to a gene: 34. Germline V gene data show CDR1 as TVYSNPD and CDR2 as GDNSRS (reference sequence). There are 21 residues in the CDR3. The CDR3 bases are TGTGCCCCTTCTGGGGGTCCTAAAACCTACTGGGGGAGGATCCCGGAACATAAACTCATCTTT. This gives the protein CAPSGGPKTYWGRIPEHKLIF.

This clone has at least ten counts. Translating this DNA gives a protein that differs at residue 18 from the TCRdb one, which belongs to a much larger clone; a read error is likely, and the protein shown is this translation. V usage is TRDV1 and J usage is TRDJ1, with 10 nucleotides matching TRDD3. The J segment lost 2 bases and the V segment lost 2 bases, leaving 29 bases of the junction unmatched. CDR1 TSWWSYY and CDR2 QGS come from the germline V gene. The CDR3 has 24 amino acids. CDR3 region: CALGERVWPTGGYAREGGTDKLIF. CDR3 nucleotide sequence: TGTGCTCTTGGGGAAAGAGTATGGCCTACCGGGGGATACGCCAGGGAAGGGGGGACCGATAAACTCATCTTT.

V usage is TRDV1 and J usage is TRDJ1; 11 nucleotides match TRDD3. The V and J ends lost 2 bases and 1 base, in that order; junction bases with no gene match: 12. CDR3 length: 19 residues. Germline CDR1 is TSWWSYY and CDR2 is QGS. The CDR3 spells CALGEGLKWGIRITDKLIF. CDR3 nucleotides: TGTGCTCTTGGGGAAGGGCTTAAATGGGGGATACGCATCACCGATAAACTCATCTTT.

This clone was detected ten times or more. A far larger clone is one base from this, pointing to a likely read error. Other DNA sequences of this sample code for an identical CDR3. The J gene is uncalled and the V gene is TRDV1; the D call TRDD3 from the table was never checked on the DNA. CDR3 length: 22 amino acids. Germline CDR1 and CDR2: TSWWSYY and QGS. Here the CDR3 DNA reads TGTGCTCTTGGGGAACTAAAGGCCTCCTTGGCTGGGGGATTCACCTGCACCGATAAGCTCATCTTT. Protein sequence: CALGELKASLAGGFTCTDKLIF.

This clone has a handful of counts. A far larger clone is a single base away, which makes a read error likely. The same CDR3 is also encoded by other DNA sequences in this sample. CDR3 sequence (DNA): TGTGCTCTCGGGGAACTCCTACTGGGTGCTAGCGATAAACTCATCTTT. Translated: CALGELLLGASDKLIF. The chain uses TRDV1 and TRDJ1; D is possibly TRDD2 or TRDD3 (6 bases each). Since TCRdb gives no J gene, matching the DNA to germline was used here to assign it. Germline V gene data show CDR1 as TSWWSYY and CDR2 as QGS. The CDR3 has 16 amino acids.

As regards this clone: This likely reflects a read error, since a far larger clone is one base away. The same CDR3 arises from other DNA sequences in this sample as well. The V and J genes are TRDV1 and TRDJ1; D uncertain. Deletions cut 1 base from V and 0 bases from J, with 27 bases between. The CDR3 runs 21 residues. Germline-derived CDR1 and CDR2 are TSWWSYY and QGS. The chain's CDR3 is CALGEPPLHVRGTLYTDKLIF. Here the CDR3 DNA reads TGTGCTCTTGGGGAACCCCCTTTACACGTTCGGGGTACATTATACACCGATAAACTCATCTTT.

This rearrangement joins TRDV1 to TRDJ1; 11 bases line up with TRDD3. CDR1 and CDR2 (germline): TSWWSYY, QGS. There are 24 residues in the CDR3. Trimming took 1 base from V and 0 from J; bases not matched to a gene: 25. CDR3 in DNA: TGTGCTCTTGGGGAACGGAGAAGGCTTCCTAGAGAATGGGGGATACGCATACACACCGATAAACTCATCTTT. This sequence encodes CALGERRRLPREWGIRIHTDKLIF.